This TCR beta chain comes out of a study of Tregs in tolerant kidney transplant recipients. Study overall: Recipients received nonmyeloablative bone marrow transplants from related graft donors, with transient mixed chimerism.

Here immunoSEQ multiplex PCR was the method, and the copy in TCRdb shows in-frame clones only, minus some. The sample totals more than 30,000 clones. As regards this clone: Its antigen is still unknown. From the germline J gene comes the end of the CDR3, since the read stops 3 residues before it.

Study results and limitations: Activated donor B cell expansion appeared to reveal the most relevant donor-specific TCRbeta repertoire. For some patients, primers changed over time, blocking nucleotide-level comparison.

The J segment lost 0 bases and the V segment lost 1 base, leaving 2 bases of the junction unmatched. From germline, CDR1 is GTSNPN and CDR2 SVGIG (reference sequence). The CDR3 is 14 residues long. The source material was CD8+ T cells from blood, sampled before the transplant. The TCR sequence derives from a human donor who received a combined kidney and bone marrow transplant. This chain joins TRBV30 and TRBJ2-7; 8 nucleotides agree with TRBD1. The CDR3 here is CAWSAGTGSYEQYF. The part of the CDR3 DNA that was read is TGTGCCTGGAGTGCCGGGACAGGCTCCTACGAG.